The present TCR beta chain was sequenced within a study of graft-versus-host responses after intestinal transplantation. The ends were cut back, 2 bases at V and 11 bases at J, with 10 bases in the middle. The CDR3 is 11 residues long. Germline V lookup: CDR1 SGHDT, CDR2 YYEEEE. The protocol was immunoSEQ multiplex PCR, while the TCRdb copy is restricted to in-frame clones and leaves out a portion. The sample shows roughly 97,000 clones, approximately 92% of them seen only once. The sequenced sample was PBMCs, obtained about 450 days after intestinal transplant. The chain employs TRBV5-6 and TRBJ1-1, with D maybe TRBD1 (5 bases). The TCR comes from a human patient who received an intestinal transplant, so some T cells may come from the graft donor. CDR3: CASSFGTLAFF. In DNA, the CDR3 is TGTGCCAGCAGCTTTGGGACTCTTGCTTTCTTT.